The clone carrying this TCR beta chain was counted between two and nine times. This sample stems from a study of blood T cells in healthy people across ages. Together with a sample-barcoded 5' primer, a J-beta primer mix was included in a second PCR lasting about 6 to 11 cycles. TCRdb re-derived calls from the 5' RACE reads in MiXCR, one entry per CDR3 protein. The table shows 850,000 to 1,000,000 distinct CDR3 sequences, with 45% to 50% occurring only once. CDR3 size: 15 residues. Germline CDR1 and CDR2: SGHRS and YFSETQ. V was shortened by 0 bases and J by 0 bases, with 10 bases between the two germline ends.

The chain carries TRBV5-1 and TRBJ2-7; D gene unclear. This clonotype originated in a man aged 25-40 years in good health. Specimen: blood. The CDR3 DNA reads as TGCGCCAGCAGCTTGGGGCAGTCCAACTCCTACGAGCAGTACTTC. This encodes CASSLGQSNSYEQYF.